These 5 T cell receptor beta chains originate from one sample sequenced in a study of T-cell memory formation after mild COVID-19. A single record per CDR3 protein comes from TCRdb applying MiXCR to the 5' RACE reads. The table has approximately 350,000 distinct CDR3 sequences, approximately 13% seen once. The sequencing sample was made of PBMCs or a T cell subset sorted from them (not recorded which). The receptors originated from a man younger than 35 who had mild COVID-19 (a few samples of this study predate the infection). Cell type and time point are not known.

This chain links TRBV5-1 with TRBJ1-2; 8 bases fit TRBD1. Germline V gene data show CDR1 as SGHRS and CDR2 as YFSETQ. After removal of 4 bases from V and 4 bases from J, the junction contained 9 bases not matched to a gene. The CDR3 length is 15 residues. The CDR3 sequence: CASSPMGQDPYGYTF. CDR3 DNA sequence: TGCGCCAGCAGCCCGATGGGACAGGACCCCTATGGCTACACCTTC.

This clonotype was counted between two and nine times. The V gene is TRBV6-2 or TRBV6-3, the J gene TRBJ2-7; D might be TRBD2 (6 bases). The CDR3 covers 15 residues. Deletions cut 4 bases from V and 1 base from J, with 14 bases between. Germline loops: CDR1 MNHEY, CDR2 SVGEGT. DNA of the CDR3: TGTGCCAGCAGTTCAGTTCTGGCGGGGTCCTACGAGCAGTACTTC. This gives the protein CASSSVLAGSYEQYF.

This rearrangement joins TRBV5-1 to TRBJ2-7; TRBD1 is a possible D gene (7 bases). Germline loops: CDR1 SGHRS, CDR2 YFSETQ. Trimming stripped 0 bases from V and 6 bases from J, with 10 bases between. The CDR3 sequence is 13 residues long. The CDR3 sequence is CASSLAQGGEQYV. DNA for the CDR3: TGCGCCAGCAGCTTGGCCCAGGGGGGCGAGCAGTACGTC.

This clonotype was found a few times. This chain uses TRBV5-1 with TRBJ2-5, with TRBD2 matching over 7 bases. The V segment lost 8 bases and the J segment 5 bases; nucleotides outside the gene matches: 0. The CDR3 loop spans 10 amino acids. Per germline, CDR1 SGHRS and CDR2 YFSETQ. The CDR3 DNA follows: TGCGCCAGGGGAGGGGAGACCCAGTACTTC. Its translation: CARGGETQYF.

This clonotype was observed a few times. The gene calls are TRBV15 and TRBJ2-2, with unresolved D. The CDR3 has 14 residues. Trimming cost V 1 base and J 4 bases, with 7 bases left between them. Germline loops: CDR1 LNHNV, CDR2 YYDKDF (reference sequence). CDR3 loop: CATSRAQPTGELFF. The DNA for the CDR3 is TGTGCCACCAGCAGAGCACAGCCCACCGGGGAGCTGTTTTTT.